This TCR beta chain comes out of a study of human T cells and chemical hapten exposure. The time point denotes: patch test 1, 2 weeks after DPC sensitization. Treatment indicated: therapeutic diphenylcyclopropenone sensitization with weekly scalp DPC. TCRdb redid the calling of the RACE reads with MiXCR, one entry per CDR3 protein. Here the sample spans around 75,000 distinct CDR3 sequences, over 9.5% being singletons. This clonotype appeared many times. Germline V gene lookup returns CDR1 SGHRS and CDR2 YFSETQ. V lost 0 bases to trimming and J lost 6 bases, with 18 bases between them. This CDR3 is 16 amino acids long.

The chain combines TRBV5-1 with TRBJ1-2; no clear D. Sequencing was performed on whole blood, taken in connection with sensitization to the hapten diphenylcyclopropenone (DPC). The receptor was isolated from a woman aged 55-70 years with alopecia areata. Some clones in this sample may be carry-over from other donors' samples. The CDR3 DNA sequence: TGCGCCAGCAGCTTGGTCGGGAGTGGAGCTAAACATGGCTACACCTTC. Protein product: CASSLVGSGAKHGYTF.